This is a list of T cell receptor beta chains from one sample in a study of T cells in tumors after PD-1 blockade. The table came from immunoSEQ multiplex PCR; TCRdb's copy has only in-frame clones and leaves some out. The sample records about 63,000 clones, approximately 79% being singletons. The sample here was PBMCs, taken after anti-PD-1 treatment. The receptors come from a human donor with basal cell carcinoma. Each CDR3 is given with its conserved first and last residue. Each record gives: J gene, D gene, clone size, V gene, CDR3 DNA, CDR3 protein. D genes are given only for firm matches. The size of a clone is reported for some rows only, either as once, few or many, or as a class for expanded clones.

>TRBJ2-5|.|.|TRBV3-1/TRBV3-2
TGTGCCAGCAGCCAAGAGCTGGGGGTGGGGGAGACCCAGTACTTC
CASSQELGVGETQYF
>TRBJ2-7|.|large|TRBV7-9
TGTGCCAGCAGCCCCCCTTTGGGCTACGAGCAGTACTTC
CASSPPLGYEQYF
>TRBJ2-5|.|.|TRBV5-6
TGTGCCAGCAGCTTGGGCGTAGAGACCCAGTACTTC
CASSLGVETQYF
>TRBJ2-3|TRBD2|.|TRBV6-6
TGTGCCGTTAAAACCGGGACTAGTGGTGAAGCGCAGTATTTT
CAVKTGTSGEAQYF
>TRBJ1-5|.|.|TRBV10-3
TGTGCCATCAGTGGGTGGGGGATCGATCAGCCCCAGCATTTT
CAISGWGIDQPQHF
>TRBJ1-1|.|.|TRBV18
TGTGCCAGCTCACAGGTTGGGAACACTGAAGCTTTCTTT
CASSQVGNTEAFF
>TRBJ2-7|TRBD1|.|TRBV6-5
TGTGCCAGCAGTCCGGACAGGGGGACAGGCGAGCAGTACTTC
CASSPDRGTGEQYF
>TRBJ1-6|.|.|TRBV14
TGTGCCAGCAGTTTCGGGGGGGGGCGGGCACCCCTCCACTTT
CASSFGGGRAPLHF
>TRBJ2-1|.|.|TRBV3-1/TRBV3-2
TGTGCCAGCAGCCAAGAAACAGGTTTGTACAATGAGCAGTTCTTC
CASSQETGLYNEQFF
>TRBJ2-1|.|.|TRBV11-3
TGTGCCAGCAGCTTGGATCGGTATGAGCAGTTCTTC
CASSLDRYEQFF
>TRBJ1-1|TRBD1|.|TRBV19
TGTGCCAGTAGTCCCCGGGACAGGGGTTGGACTGAAGCTTTCTTT
CASSPRDRGWTEAFF
>TRBJ2-5|.|.|TRBV19
TGTGCCAGTAGCCGACAGAAGAGAGAGACCCAGTACTTC
CASSRQKRETQYF
>TRBJ2-5|.|once|TRBV9
TGTGCCAGCAGCCCCACGTGGGGGGCAGAGACCCAGTACTTC
CASSPTWGAETQYF
>TRBJ2-3|.|.|TRBV5-1
TGCGCCAGCAGCTCCCTGGAGACAGATACGCAGTATTTT
CASSSLETDTQYF
>TRBJ2-7|TRBD1|few|TRBV6-1
TGTGCCAGCAGTGAAGGACAGGGGGCAGCTAATTTCTACGAGCAGTACTTC
CASSEGQGAANFYEQYF
>TRBJ2-2|TRBD2|.|TRBV6-4
TGTGCCAGCAGTGCAATACTAGCGTCGAACACCGGGGAGCTGTTTTTT
CASSAILASNTGELFF
>TRBJ2-2|TRBD1|.|TRBV18
TGTGCCAGCTCACCACCCAAACCCAGGACAGGGGCCGGGGAGCTGTTTTTT
CASSPPKPRTGAGELFF
>TRBJ2-3|TRBD2|.|TRBV5-1
TGCGCCAGCAGCTGGGCTAGCGGGGCGGATACGCAGTATTTT
CASSWASGADTQYF
>TRBJ1-3|.|.|TRBV7-2
TGTGCCAGCAGCTCCGCGTGGGGGAACACCATATATTTT
CASSSAWGNTIYF
>TRBJ2-7|TRBD1|.|TRBV3-1/TRBV3-2
TGTGCCAGCAGCCACTCACGGGACAGAGCCTACGAGCAGTACTTC
CASSHSRDRAYEQYF
>TRBJ2-7|.|.|TRBV9
TGTGCCAGCAGCGTAGGCCCGGGAACAACCTACGAGCAGTACTTC
CASSVGPGTTYEQYF
>TRBJ2-3|TRBD1|.|TRBV7-9
TGTGCCAGCAGTCCACCCGACAGGGGGGCAGATACGCAGTATTTT
CASSPPDRGADTQYF
>TRBJ1-5|.|few|TRBV7-9
TGTGCCAGCAGCTTGCTGGCTGATCAGCCCCAGCATTTT
CASSLLADQPQHF
>TRBJ1-6|.|.|TRBV19
TGTGCCAGTAGTATTGCAGGGAGGGATTCACCCCTCCACTTT
CASSIAGRDSPLHF
>TRBJ2-7|TRBD2|once|TRBV5-6
TGTGCCAGCAGCTCTCTAGCGGGGATAATCTACGAGCAGTACTTC
CASSSLAGIIYEQYF
>TRBJ2-6|.|once|TRBV14
TGTGCCAGCAGCCATCGTCTTAACTCTGGGGCCAACGTCCTGACTTTC
CASSHRLNSGANVLTF
>TRBJ2-7|TRBD2|.|TRBV10-3
TGTGCCATCAGTGAGACCCAGGGAGGGCACGAGCAGTACTTC
CAISETQGGHEQYF
>TRBJ2-7|.|.|TRBV18
TGTGCCAGCTCACCACGGGGACAACTGCTCTACGAGCAGTACTTC
CASSPRGQLLYEQYF
>TRBJ2-4|TRBD2|.|TRBV5-1
TGCGCCAGCAGCTTCACGACTAGCGGGGGTCCTCTAGCCAAAAACATTCAGTACTTC
CASSFTTSGGPLAKNIQYF
>TRBJ2-6|TRBD1|.|TRBV30
TGTGCCTGGAGTGTACTCGGAGTGTTTGACAGGGGCAGAACTGGGGCCAACGTCCTGACTTTC
CAWSVLGVFDRGRTGANVLTF
>TRBJ2-7|.|.|TRBV7-2
TGTGCCAGCAGCCACCGGGACGCTAGCTCCTACGAGCAGTACTTC
CASSHRDASSYEQYF
>TRBJ1-1|.|.|TRBV18
TGTGCCAGCTCACCACGCAGGGTGGGTGACACTGAAGCTTTCTTT
CASSPRRVGDTEAFF
>TRBJ2-2|.|.|TRBV6-5
TGTGCCAGCAGTTCCACCGGGGAGCTGTTTTTT
CASSSTGELFF
>TRBJ2-3|TRBD2|.|TRBV6-1
TGTGCCAGCAGTGAAAATTTAGCGGGGGACACGGATACGCAGTATTTT
CASSENLAGDTDTQYF
>TRBJ1-1|TRBD1|few|TRBV6-6
TGTGCCAGCAAGTCGATAACCGGGACAGAGAACACTGAAGCTTTCTTT
CASKSITGTENTEAFF
>TRBJ1-1|.|.|TRBV2
TGTGCCAGCAGTGAAGCGCTGAGGGCTGAAGCTTTCTTT
CASSEALRAEAFF
>TRBJ1-1|.|.|TRBV5-4
TGTGCCAGCAGCTCCAGGGAACCTAACACTGAAGCTTTCTTT
CASSSREPNTEAFF
>TRBJ1-5|.|.|TRBV5-6
TGTGCCAGCAGCTTCTCCAGGGGCTGGGGCAATCAGCCCCAGCATTTT
CASSFSRGWGNQPQHF
>TRBJ1-5|.|.|TRBV19
TGTGCCAGTAGTATGGGACTAAAGGGCAATCAGCCCCAGCATTTT
CASSMGLKGNQPQHF
>TRBJ2-6|.|.|TRBV10-3
TGTGCCATCAGTGAGTCGGAAGGTTCTGGGGCCAACGTCCTGACTTTC
CAISESEGSGANVLTF
>TRBJ2-5|.|few|TRBV6-5
TGTGCCAGCTGCTTCGCCGGGGAGGAGACCCAGTACTTC
CASCFAGEETQYF
>TRBJ1-2|.|.|TRBV18
TGTGCCAGCTCACGGGACGCTACTAACTATGGCTACACCTTC
CASSRDATNYGYTF
>TRBJ1-5|.|.|TRBV5-5
TGTGCCAGCAGCCAGGACAGCGCGAATCAGCCCCAGCATTTT
CASSQDSANQPQHF
>TRBJ2-2|TRBD1|.|TRBV19
TGTGGATCGGGACAGGGAGGCACCGGGGAGCTGTTTTTT
CGSGQGGTGELFF
>TRBJ1-2|.|.|TRBV7-8
TGTGCCAGCAGCTTAGACCCGGCTTATGGCTACACCTTC
CASSLDPAYGYTF
>TRBJ2-1|TRBD2|few|TRBV9
TGTGCCAGCAGCGTAGGGCGGGGGGGGAGGAATGAGCAGTTCTTC
CASSVGRGGRNEQFF
>TRBJ2-7|.|few|TRBV6-5
TGTGCCAGCAGTTACTCTGGACTTCAATCGGGAGAGCAGTACTTC
CASSYSGLQSGEQYF
>TRBJ2-5|TRBD1|.|TRBV6-5
TGTGCCAGCAGTCGGGACAGGGAGGCCAGAGAGACCCAGTACTTC
CASSRDREARETQYF
>TRBJ2-7|.|few|TRBV15
TGTGCCACCAGCAGAGATTGGGAAACCGGCGAGCAGTACTTC
CATSRDWETGEQYF
>TRBJ1-4|.|.|TRBV5-1
TGCGCCAGCAGTTGGGGATCGACTGGGGAAAAACTGTTTTTT
CASSWGSTGEKLFF
>TRBJ2-3|TRBD2|.|TRBV24-1
TGTGCCACCAGTGACCCCCGTCGGGGGGGGGCCGGTCGGTATTTT
CATSDPRRGGAGRYF
>TRBJ2-5|TRBD2|.|TRBV6-1
TGTGCCAGCAGTGAAGAAGCAAGCGGGGGGGCGAAAGAGACCCAGTACTTC
CASSEEASGGAKETQYF
>TRBJ1-6|.|.|TRBV30
TGTGCCTGGAGGGTTACGCGTATCTCCTATAATTCACCCCTCCACTTT
CAWRVTRISYNSPLHF